This T cell receptor (beta chain) stems from a study of CD8 T cells in ankylosing spondylitis (dated by TCRdb to about 2017). Regarding the research as a whole: T cell receptor beta repertoires were profiled in healthy donors and ankylosing spondylitis patients so that disease-linked TCR variants could be found. The whole study cohort included 85 to 120 healthy donors and under 30 ankylosing spondylitis patients. Peripheral blood samples were taken, and synovial fluid was additionally collected from ankylosing spondylitis patients. What the research found in general, with its limitations: According to the report, matched synovial fluid samples from ankylosing spondylitis patients were significantly enriched for the disease-linked clones. The disease-linked clones had a CD8+ phenotype and were found at relatively low frequencies in peripheral blood. Some of the motif variants had been reported before in the synovial fluid and blood of reactive arthritis patients, a finding that suggests common disease-initiation mechanisms. A TCR beta motif of fewer than 10 highly homologous amino acid variants appeared characteristic of blood from ankylosing spondylitis patients.

This clonotype has only a few counts. Its specific antigen is unknown. It has no much larger one-base neighbor in the sample; base qualities were not kept. The instrument given in TCRdb is Illumina HiSeq 2500. Quantitative 5'-RACE with molecular barcodes was the method used to prepare the TCR beta libraries. The authors' pipeline ran thus. To identify disease-linked TCR variants, a new computational method was used, one built on a probabilistic model of VDJ rearrangement. TCRdb reran the public reads through fastp at Q25 and MiXCR, keeping productive beta chains. Each CDR3 protein appears once, grouped with its most common genes and DNA. V and J calls and clone size were set by TCRdb, not the authors. The table for this sample lists hundreds of thousands of distinct CDR3 sequences; 25% to 30% of them were counted only once. The ten largest clones capture about 0.89% of the sample. The clonotype originates from a male donor with ankylosing spondylitis. Material for sequencing was blood, either unsorted or a sorted T cell fraction (not recorded which).

The CDR3: CAISDRQGAYNEQFF. The nucleotide sequence is given as TGTGCCATCAGTGATCGACAGGGGGCCTACAATGAGCAGTTCTTC. Recombination joined TRBV10-3 with TRBJ2-1; 9 middle bases align to TRBD1. The germline V gene yields ENHRY for CDR1 and SYGVKD for CDR2. The CDR3 covers 15 residues, taking in both the cysteine and the phenylalanine. Only the CDR3 DNA is retained, 45 bases long and in frame from the first base. Ends trimmed: V by 3 bases, J by 2 bases; bases unmatched to a gene: 2.